This T cell receptor (beta chain) was recovered during a study of shared clonotypes between healthy human individuals. Study-level points and caveats: For naive CD4 cells, roughly 5.5% of clonotypes were shared across a handful of donors.

Turning to this clone: What it recognizes is unknown.

The repertoire was sequenced with immunoSEQ multiplex PCR; TCRdb's copy has only in-frame clones and lacks some. The data hold about 1.9 million clones, with around 95% observed a single time. Naive CD8 cells comprised CD45RO-negative, CCR7-positively selected cells, excluding terminally differentiated effector memory CD45RA+ cells. The sample taken for sequencing was naive CD8+ T cells from PBMCs. The sequence was obtained from a man between 18 and 35 years old in good health. Some clones in this sample may be carry-over from other donors' samples.

As DNA, the CDR3 is TGTGCCAGCAGTGACAGTCTGGGGGGCGACCCCTACAATGAGCAGTTCTTC. Protein: CASSDSLGGDPYNEQFF. This chain uses TRBV2 with TRBJ2-1, with D tentatively TRBD1 or TRBD2 (6 bases each). This CDR3 has 17 residues. Germline V CDR1 and CDR2: SNHLY, FYNNEI. V dropped 3 bases and J dropped 2 bases, with 17 bases sitting between them.